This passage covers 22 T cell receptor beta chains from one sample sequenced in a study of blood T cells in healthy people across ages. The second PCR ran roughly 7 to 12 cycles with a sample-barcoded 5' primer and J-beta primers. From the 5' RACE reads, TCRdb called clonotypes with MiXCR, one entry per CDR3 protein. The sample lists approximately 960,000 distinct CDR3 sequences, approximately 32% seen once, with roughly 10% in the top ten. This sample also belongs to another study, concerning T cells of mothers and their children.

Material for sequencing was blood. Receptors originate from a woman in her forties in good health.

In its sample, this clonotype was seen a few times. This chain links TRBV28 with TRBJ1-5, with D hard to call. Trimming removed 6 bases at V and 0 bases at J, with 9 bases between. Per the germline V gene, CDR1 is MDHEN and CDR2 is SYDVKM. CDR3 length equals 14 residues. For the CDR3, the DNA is TGTGCCAGCAGAGCATGGGTTAGCAATCAGCCCCAGCATTTT. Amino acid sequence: CASRAWVSNQPQHF.

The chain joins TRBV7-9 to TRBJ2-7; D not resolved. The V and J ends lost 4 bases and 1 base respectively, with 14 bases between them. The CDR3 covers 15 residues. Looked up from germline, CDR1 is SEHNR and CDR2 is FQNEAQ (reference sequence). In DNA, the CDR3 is TGTGCCAGCAGCTCCTACGACGTCCCGTCCTACGAGCAGTACTTC. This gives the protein CASSSYDVPSYEQYF.

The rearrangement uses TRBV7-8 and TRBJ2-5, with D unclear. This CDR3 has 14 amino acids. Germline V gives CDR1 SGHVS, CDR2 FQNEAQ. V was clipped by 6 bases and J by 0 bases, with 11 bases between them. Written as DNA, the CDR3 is TGTGCCAGCAGTATTACGCGGAACCAAGAGACCCAGTACTTC. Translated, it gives CASSITRNQETQYF.

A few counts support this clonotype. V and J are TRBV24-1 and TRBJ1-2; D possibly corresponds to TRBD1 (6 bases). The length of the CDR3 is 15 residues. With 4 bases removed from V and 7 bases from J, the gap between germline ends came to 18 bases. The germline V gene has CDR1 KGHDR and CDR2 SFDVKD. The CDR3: CATSEPGHSTGGYTF. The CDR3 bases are TGTGCCACCAGTGAACCGGGACACTCAACGGGTGGCTACACCTTC.

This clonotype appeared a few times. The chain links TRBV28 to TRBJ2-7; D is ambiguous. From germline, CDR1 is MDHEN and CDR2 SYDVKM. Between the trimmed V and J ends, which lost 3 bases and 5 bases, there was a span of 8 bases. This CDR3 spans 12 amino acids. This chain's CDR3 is CASSFGTHEQYF. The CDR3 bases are TGTGCCAGCAGTTTTGGTACGCACGAGCAGTACTTC.

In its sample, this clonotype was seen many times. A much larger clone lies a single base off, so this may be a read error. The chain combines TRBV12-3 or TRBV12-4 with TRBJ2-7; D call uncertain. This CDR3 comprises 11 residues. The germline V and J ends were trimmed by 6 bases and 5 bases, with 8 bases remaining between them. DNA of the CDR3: TGTGCCAGCAGCTCCTGTCACGAGCAGTACTTC. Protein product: CASSSCHEQYF.

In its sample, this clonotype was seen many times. The CDR3 loop reads CASSLIQGSYYGYTF. The CDR3 coding sequence is TGTGCCAGCAGCTTAATCCAGGGCAGCTATTATGGCTACACCTTC. V gene TRBV7-2 combines with J gene TRBJ1-2, with D maybe TRBD1 (5 bases). The CDR3 totals 15 residues. Per germline, CDR1 SGHTA and CDR2 FQGNSA. V was pared by 2 bases and J by 5 bases, with 15 bases between.

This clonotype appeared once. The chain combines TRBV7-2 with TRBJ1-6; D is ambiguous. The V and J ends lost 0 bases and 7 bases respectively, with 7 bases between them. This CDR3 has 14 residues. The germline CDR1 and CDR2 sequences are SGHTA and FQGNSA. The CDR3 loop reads CASSLALRNSPLHF. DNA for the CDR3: TGTGCCAGCAGCTTAGCGCTAAGGAATTCACCCCTCCACTTT. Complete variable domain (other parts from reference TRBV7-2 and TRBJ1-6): GAGVSQSPSNKVTEKGKDVELRCDPISGHTALYWYRQSLGQGLEFLIYFQGNSAPDKSGLPSDRFSAERTGGSVSTLTIQRTQQEDSAVYLCASSLALRNSPLHFGNGTRLTVT.

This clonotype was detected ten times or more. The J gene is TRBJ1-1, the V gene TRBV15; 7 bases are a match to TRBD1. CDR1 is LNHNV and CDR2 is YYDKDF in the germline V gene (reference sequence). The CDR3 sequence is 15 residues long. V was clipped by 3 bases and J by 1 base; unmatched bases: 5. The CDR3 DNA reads TGTGCCACCAGCAGGGAAAGACAGGGGAACACTGAAGCTTTCTTT. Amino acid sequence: CATSRERQGNTEAFF.

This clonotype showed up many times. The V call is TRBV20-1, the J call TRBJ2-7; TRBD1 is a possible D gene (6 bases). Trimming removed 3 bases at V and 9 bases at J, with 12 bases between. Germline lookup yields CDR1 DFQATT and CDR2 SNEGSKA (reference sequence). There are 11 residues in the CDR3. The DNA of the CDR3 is TGCAGTGCTAGTCCAGGGGATGGGCAGTACTTC. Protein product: CSASPGDGQYF.

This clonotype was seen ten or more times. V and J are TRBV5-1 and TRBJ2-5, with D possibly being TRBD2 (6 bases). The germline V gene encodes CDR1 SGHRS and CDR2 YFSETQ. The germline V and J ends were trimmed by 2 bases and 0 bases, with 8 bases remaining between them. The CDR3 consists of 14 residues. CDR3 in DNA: TGCGCCAGCAGCTTCGGCGGGGACCAAGAGACCCAGTACTTC. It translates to CASSFGGDQETQYF.

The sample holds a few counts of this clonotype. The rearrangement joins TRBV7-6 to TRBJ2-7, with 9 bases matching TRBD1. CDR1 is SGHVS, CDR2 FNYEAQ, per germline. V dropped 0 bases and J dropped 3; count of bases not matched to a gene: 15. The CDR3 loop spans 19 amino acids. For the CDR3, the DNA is TGTGCCAGCAGCTTAGCGTCAGGTAGACAGGGGGGCCCCCACTACGAGCAGTACTTC. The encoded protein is CASSLASGRQGGPHYEQYF. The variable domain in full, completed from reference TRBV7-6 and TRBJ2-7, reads GAGVSQSPRYKVTKRGQDVALRCDPISGHVSLYWYRQALGQGPEFLTYFNYEAQQDKSGLPNDRFSAERPEGSISTLTIQRTEQRDSAMYRCASSLASGRQGGPHYEQYFGPGTRLTVT.

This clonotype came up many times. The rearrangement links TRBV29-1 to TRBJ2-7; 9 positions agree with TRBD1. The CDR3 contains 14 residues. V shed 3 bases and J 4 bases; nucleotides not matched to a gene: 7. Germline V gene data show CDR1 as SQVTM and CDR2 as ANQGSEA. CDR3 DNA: TGCAGCGTTGAGAGAGGGACAGGGAGATACGAGCAGTACTTC. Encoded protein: CSVERGTGRYEQYF.

CDR3 nucleotide sequence: TGTGCCAGCAGCGTGGACAGGCTGACCTCCTACGAGCAGTACTTC. Residues: CASSVDRLTSYEQYF. This chain joins TRBV7-2 and TRBJ2-7; TRBD1 matches 7 bases. CDR1 and CDR2 from the germline V gene are SGHTA and FQGNSA. The CDR3 contains 15 residues. The V gene end was trimmed by 5 bases and the J gene end by 0 bases; junction bases not matched to a gene: 7.

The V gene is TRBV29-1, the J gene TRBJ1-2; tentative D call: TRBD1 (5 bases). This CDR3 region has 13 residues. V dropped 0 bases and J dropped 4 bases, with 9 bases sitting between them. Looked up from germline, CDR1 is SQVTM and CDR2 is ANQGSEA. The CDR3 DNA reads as TGCAGCGTTGAAGATGGAGGGACCTATGGCTACACCTTC. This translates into CSVEDGGTYGYTF. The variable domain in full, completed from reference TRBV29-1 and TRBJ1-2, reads SAVISQKPSRDICQRGTSLTIQCQVDSQVTMMFWYRQQPGQSLTLIATANQGSEATYESGFVIDKFPISRPNLTFSTLTVSNMSPEDSSIYLCSVEDGGTYGYTFGSGTRLTVV.

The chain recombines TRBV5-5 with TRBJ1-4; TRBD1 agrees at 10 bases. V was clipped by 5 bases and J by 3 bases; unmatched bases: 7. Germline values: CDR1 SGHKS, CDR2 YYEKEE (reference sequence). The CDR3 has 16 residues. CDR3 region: CASRTGTGVSNEKLFF. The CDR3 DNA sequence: TGTGCCAGCAGGACCGGGACAGGGGTGTCTAATGAAAAACTGTTTTTT.

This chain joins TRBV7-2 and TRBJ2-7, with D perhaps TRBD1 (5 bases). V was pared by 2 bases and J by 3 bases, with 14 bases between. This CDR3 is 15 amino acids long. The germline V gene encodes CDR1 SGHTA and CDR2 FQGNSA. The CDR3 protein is CASSLTGGHHYEQYF. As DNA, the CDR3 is TGTGCCAGCAGCTTAACAGGCGGCCACCACTACGAGCAGTACTTC.

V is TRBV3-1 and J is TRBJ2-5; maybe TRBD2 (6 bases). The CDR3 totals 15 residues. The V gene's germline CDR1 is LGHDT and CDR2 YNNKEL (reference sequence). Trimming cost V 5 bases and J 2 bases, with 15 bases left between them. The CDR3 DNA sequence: TGTGCCAGCAGCTTCCGTTCCGGGAGACAAGAGACCCAGTACTTC. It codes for CASSFRSGRQETQYF.

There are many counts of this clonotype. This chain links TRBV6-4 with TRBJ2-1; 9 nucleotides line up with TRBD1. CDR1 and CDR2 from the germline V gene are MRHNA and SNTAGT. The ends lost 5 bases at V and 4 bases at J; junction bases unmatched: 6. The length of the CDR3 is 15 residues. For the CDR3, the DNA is TGTGCCAGCAGTCTAGACAGGGGGGATTACAATGAGCAGTTCTTC. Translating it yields CASSLDRGDYNEQFF.

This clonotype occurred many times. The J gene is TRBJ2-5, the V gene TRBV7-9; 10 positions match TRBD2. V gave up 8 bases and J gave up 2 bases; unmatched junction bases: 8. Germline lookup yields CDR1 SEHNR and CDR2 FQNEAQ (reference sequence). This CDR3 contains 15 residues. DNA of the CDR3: TGTGCCAGCCGGCGGAGCGGGGGGGTTCAAGAGACCCAGTACTTC. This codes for CASRRSGGVQETQYF.

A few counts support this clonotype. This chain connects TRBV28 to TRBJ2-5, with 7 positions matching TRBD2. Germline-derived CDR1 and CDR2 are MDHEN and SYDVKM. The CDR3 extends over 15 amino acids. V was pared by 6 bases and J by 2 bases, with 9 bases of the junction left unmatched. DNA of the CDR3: TGTGCCAGCAGGGGGGGAGGGGCAGGGCAAGAGACCCAGTACTTC. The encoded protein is CASRGGGAGQETQYF.

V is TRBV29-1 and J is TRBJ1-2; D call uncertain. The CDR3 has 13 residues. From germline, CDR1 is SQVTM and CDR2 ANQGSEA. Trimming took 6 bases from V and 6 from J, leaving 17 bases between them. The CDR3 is CSVLSPLHNGYTF. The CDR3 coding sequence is TGCAGCGTCCTCAGCCCGCTGCATAATGGCTACACCTTC.